The 32 T cell receptor beta chains below were found in one sample sequenced in a study of molecular identifiers for immune sequencing clone quantification. Each CDR3 protein is one row after TCRdb ran MiXCR on the PCR reads. The top ten clones hold about 1.9% of a sample with around 54,000 distinct CDR3 sequences, approximately 26% of them seen once. Sample: naive CD8+ T cells from blood, with Jurkat cell RNA spiked in. Subset given: FACS-sorted CD8+CD4-CCR7+CD45RA+ naive T cells. These receptors came from a human donor in good health. Some libraries in this study had Jurkat cell RNA spiked in.

This clonotype was seen a handful of times. V gene TRBV19 combines with J gene TRBJ2-7; D remains ambiguous. Trimming cost V 1 base and J 5 bases, with 3 bases left between them. CDR3 size: 11 residues. Germline V CDR1 and CDR2: LNHDA, SQIVND (reference sequence). This CDR3 reads CASSIGNEQYF. The DNA for the CDR3 is TGTGCCAGTAGTATAGGAAACGAGCAGTACTTC. Together with reference TRBV19 and TRBJ2-7, the CDR3 gives the full variable domain: DGGITQSPKYLFRKEGQNVTLSCEQNLNHDAMYWYRQDPGQGLRLIYYSQIVNDFQKGDIAEGYSVSREKKESFPLTVTSAQKNPTAFYLCASSIGNEQYFGPGTRLTVT.

This clonotype was recorded many times. The chain uses TRBV7-9 and TRBJ2-7; the match to TRBD1 covers 7 bases. The CDR3 contains 14 residues. Germline lookup yields CDR1 SEHNR and CDR2 FQNEAQ (reference sequence). The trim removed 5 bases at V and 5 bases at J, leaving 9 bases unmatched. CDR3 sequence: CASSDGTEFDEQYF. For the CDR3, the DNA is TGTGCCAGCAGCGACGGGACAGAGTTCGACGAGCAGTACTTC. The full variable domain, completed using reference TRBV7-9 and TRBJ2-7, is DTGVSQNPRHKITKRGQNVTFRCDPISEHNRLYWYRQTLGQGPEFLTYFQNEAQLEKSRLLSDRFSAERPKGSFSTLEIQRTEQGDSAMYLCASSDGTEFDEQYFGPGTRLTVT.

This clonotype appeared a few times. The gene calls are TRBV5-6 and TRBJ2-7; D is undetermined. V lost 2 bases and J 2 bases, leaving 8 bases between the germline ends. This CDR3 has 13 amino acids. Germline lookup yields CDR1 SGHDT and CDR2 YYEEEE. The CDR3 spells CASSFQETYEQYF. The CDR3 DNA follows: TGTGCCAGCAGCTTCCAGGAGACCTACGAGCAGTACTTC.

This chain connects TRBV6-2 or TRBV6-3 to TRBJ2-7; D remains unclear. V lost 6 bases and J lost 3, with 9 bases in between. The CDR3 is 12 amino acids. Germline assignment: CDR1 MNHEY and CDR2 SVGEGT. This CDR3 is CASSRPLYEQYF. The CDR3 coding sequence is TGTGCCAGCAGCCGTCCCCTCTACGAGCAGTACTTC.

At least ten counts were recorded for this clonotype. V and J are TRBV2 and TRBJ1-5; D is possibly TRBD1 (5 bases). CDR1 SNHLY and CDR2 FYNNEI come from the germline V gene. Deletions cut 5 bases from V and 2 bases from J, with 28 bases between. The CDR3 runs to 20 residues. The CDR3 is CASSTGDSGTATWGNQPQHF. CDR3 sequence (DNA): TGTGCCAGCAGTACGGGGGATTCCGGGACTGCAACCTGGGGCAATCAGCCCCAGCATTTT.

This clonotype was counted at least ten times. The DNA of the CDR3 is TGTGCCAGCAGTTTAACGATGGGGGCCCCTGAAGCTTTCTTT. Protein product: CASSLTMGAPEAFF. This rearrangement joins TRBV27 to TRBJ1-1; possibly TRBD1 for D (6 bases). The CDR3 length is 14 residues. Trimming removed 2 bases at V and 6 bases at J, with 13 bases between. The germline V gene encodes CDR1 MNHEY and CDR2 SMNVEV (reference sequence).

In the case of this clonotype: Being one base from a much bigger clone, this may be a read error. The chain has TRBV28 and TRBJ1-1, with D uncertain. This CDR3 spans 13 amino acids. The germline CDR1 and CDR2 sequences are MDHEN and SYDVKM. The CDR3 protein is CASLPPANTVAFF. The CDR3 nucleotides read TGTGCCAGCCTTCCCCCGGCAAACACTGTAGCTTTCTTT.

Many counts were recorded for this clonotype. The CDR3: CASRDHPGTDTQYF. For the CDR3, the DNA is TGTGCCAGTCGCGACCATCCAGGCACAGATACGCAGTATTTT. This sequence joins TRBV27 and TRBJ2-3; D remains unclear. The length of the CDR3 is 14 residues. V dropped 9 bases and J dropped 1 base, with 14 bases sitting between them. Germline loops: CDR1 MNHEY, CDR2 SMNVEV (reference sequence).

This clonotype was detected many times. The V call is TRBV5-1, the J call TRBJ2-3; 10 nucleotides align to TRBD1. The V and J ends lost 4 bases and 6 bases, in that order; junction bases with no gene match: 8. The V gene's germline CDR1 is SGHRS and CDR2 YFSETQ. This CDR3 region has 15 residues. The chain's CDR3 is CASSPDRGLGDTQYF. The CDR3 DNA reads TGCGCCAGCAGCCCCGACAGGGGGCTAGGGGATACGCAGTATTTT.

In this sample, this clonotype turned up many times. This rearrangement joins TRBV28 to TRBJ1-1, with a possible D match to TRBD1 (6 bases). The CDR3 contains 14 residues. V was clipped by 3 bases and J by 8 bases, with 16 bases between them. Germline CDR1 is MDHEN and CDR2 is SYDVKM. In nucleotides, the CDR3 is TGTGCCAGCAGTTTTAGGGGGGGGAAGGGCGAAGCTTTCTTT. It specifies CASSFRGGKGEAFF.

This clonotype has ten or more counts. The chain combines TRBV7-9 with TRBJ1-5; D unclear. Looked up from germline, CDR1 is SEHNR and CDR2 is FQNEAQ (reference sequence). The CDR3 has 15 residues. Deletions cut 5 bases from V and 5 bases from J, with 16 bases between. This CDR3 reads CASSDVGPGYQPQHF. The CDR3 DNA sequence: TGTGCCAGCAGCGACGTCGGTCCGGGGTATCAGCCCCAGCATTTT.

For this clonotype: This may come from a read error, since a much larger clone is one base off. This chain joins TRBV4-3 and TRBJ2-7, with D maybe TRBD1 (6 bases). The germline gives CDR1 LGHNA, CDR2 YSLEER. CDR3 length equals 15 residues. For the CDR3, the DNA is TGCACCAGCAGCCACCTGACAGGACCGGTTGGCGAGCAGTACTTC. Encoded protein: CTSSHLTGPVGEQYF.

Only a few counts were recorded for this clonotype. This sequence joins TRBV24-1 and TRBJ2-2; TRBD1 agrees at 7 bases. CDR3 length: 13 amino acids. Germline V gene data show CDR1 as KGHDR and CDR2 as SFDVKD. J lost 6 bases, V lost 3 bases, and 0 bases had no gene match. CDR3 in amino acids: CATSDQGAGELFF. The CDR3 bases are TGTGCCACCAGTGATCAGGGGGCCGGGGAGCTGTTTTTT.

In regard to this clonotype: Just one base apart from a much larger clone, this may be a read error. The rearrangement joins TRBV25-1 to TRBJ2-5; 7 bases match TRBD1. CDR1 MGHDK and CDR2 SYGVNS come from the germline V gene. There are 13 residues in the CDR3. CDR3 residues: CASGTVYQETEYF. The CDR3, as DNA: TGTGCCAGTGGGACAGTATACCAAGAGACCGAGTACTTC.

In this sample, this clonotype turned up many times. The chain combines TRBV11-2 with TRBJ2-7; 8 bases agree with TRBD2. Germline-derived CDR1 and CDR2 are SGHAT and FQNNGV. The V segment lost 5 bases and the J segment 6 bases; nucleotides outside the gene matches: 12. The CDR3 contains 15 residues. CDR3 DNA: TGTGCCAGCAGCCCCCCAAGCGGGAGCCCACTCGAGCAGTACTTC. Its translation is CASSPPSGSPLEQYF.

As to this clonotype: A much more abundant neighbour one base away suggests this may be a read error. This likely comes from a read error, as the CDR3 has no conserved phenylalanine or tryptophan at its end. This chain joins TRBV19 and TRBJ2-3, with D unclear. Germline V gene lookup returns CDR1 LNHDA and CDR2 SQIVND (reference sequence). Trimming removed 6 bases from V and 2 bases from J, with 12 bases in between. The length of the CDR3 is 14 residues. CDR3: CASSPRTYTDTQYL. The DNA for the CDR3 is TGTGCCAGTAGCCCTCGGACCTACACAGATACGCAGTATTTA.

A remark on this clonotype: A single base separates this from a much larger clone, so it may be a read error. The gene calls are TRBV15 and TRBJ2-3; TRBD2 matches 7 bases. This CDR3 is built from 18 residues. Unmatched junction bases numbered 12, after V lost 3 bases and J lost 0 bases. Germline CDR1 is LNHNV and CDR2 is YYDKDF (reference sequence). For the CDR3, the DNA is TGTGCCACCAGCAGTGGGGAGGGACCGACGGCTAGCACAGATACGCAGTATTTT. This gives the protein CATSSGEGPTASTDTQYF.

This clonotype turned up a few times. The chain is built from TRBV4-1 and TRBJ2-5; perhaps D is TRBD1 or TRBD2 (5 bases each). The CDR3 sequence is 15 residues long. Germline CDR1 MGHRA, CDR2 YSYEKL. The V gene lost 5 bases and the J gene lost 9 bases, with 22 bases spanning the gap. The CDR3 reads CASSARIGAAEAQYF. In DNA, the CDR3 is TGCGCCAGCAGCGCACGGATCGGGGCGGCGGAGGCCCAGTACTTC.

This clonotype was counted only a few times. The J gene is TRBJ2-1, the V gene TRBV7-9, with TRBD2 identical over 7 bases. The CDR3 covers 15 residues. Germline-derived CDR1 and CDR2 are SEHNR and FQNEAQ (reference sequence). V trimming: 6 bases; J trimming: 4 bases; junction bases outside the gene matches: 9. The CDR3 reads CASRKTGSGYNEQFF. DNA for the CDR3: TGTGCCAGCAGAAAGACGGGTAGCGGGTACAATGAGCAGTTCTTC.

As regards this clonotype: One junction end does not reproduce the germline sequence, and a read error may be involved. This chain connects TRBV27 to TRBJ2-7; D possibly matches TRBD1 or TRBD2 (7 bases each). The CDR3 is 18 amino acids. Germline values: CDR1 MNHEY, CDR2 SMNVEV (reference sequence). CDR3 sequence: CASSGDRDSNLPGGERYF. The DNA for the CDR3 is TGTGCCAGCAGTGGAGACCGGGACAGCAATTTGCCGGGGGGCGAGCGGTACTTC.

This clonotype was seen at least ten times. The CDR3 DNA follows: TGCGCCAGCAGCCAAGATAGGACTAGCGGGAGCTCCTACGAGCAGTACTTC. This translates into CASSQDRTSGSSYEQYF. This sequence joins TRBV4-3 and TRBJ2-7; 13 bases agree with TRBD2. This CDR3 has 17 residues. V gave up 0 bases and J gave up 0 bases; unmatched junction bases: 2. Germline V CDR1 and CDR2: LGHNA, YSLEER.

A word on this clonotype: A much more abundant neighbour one base away suggests this may be a read error. The chain is built from TRBV14 and TRBJ2-7, with 9 nucleotides matching TRBD1. The ends lost 5 bases at V and 2 bases at J; junction bases unmatched: 4. The CDR3 has 14 residues. Germline V lookup: CDR1 SGHDN, CDR2 FVKESK. The CDR3 loop reads CASSKGTGPYEQYF. CDR3 DNA sequence: TGTGCCAGCAGCAAAGGGACAGGGCCCTACGAGCAGTACTTC.

In its sample, this clonotype was seen many times. The genes are TRBV5-6 and TRBJ2-7; D is perhaps TRBD1 or TRBD2 (6 bases each). CDR3 length: 16 residues. V was cut by 0 bases and J by 5 bases, with 18 bases left in between. Germline V gene data show CDR1 as SGHDT and CDR2 as YYEEEE. The CDR3 DNA reads TGTGCCAGCAGCTTGGTTGACGGGGGCCGAGGCAACGAGCAGTACTTC. Protein product: CASSLVDGGRGNEQYF.

This clonotype was observed many times. This rearrangement joins TRBV7-9 to TRBJ2-3; no firm D call. The CDR3 length is 18 residues. Germline CDR1 SEHNR, CDR2 FQNEAQ (reference sequence). Deletions cut 0 bases from V and 0 bases from J, with 16 bases between. CDR3 DNA sequence: TGTGCCAGCAGCTTAGCGCACAACAGCTACCTTAGCACAGATACGCAGTATTTT. This translates into CASSLAHNSYLSTDTQYF. The full variable domain, rest sourced from reference TRBV7-9 and TRBJ2-3, is DTGVSQNPRHKITKRGQNVTFRCDPISEHNRLYWYRQTLGQGPEFLTYFQNEAQLEKSRLLSDRFSAERPKGSFSTLEIQRTEQGDSAMYLCASSLAHNSYLSTDTQYFGPGTRLTVL.

This clonotype was observed at least ten times. This chain connects TRBV6-2 or TRBV6-3 to TRBJ1-1; D call uncertain. The V gene's germline CDR1 is MNHEY and CDR2 SVGEGT. The V gene lost 2 bases and the J gene lost 3 bases, with 13 bases spanning the gap. This CDR3 is built from 15 residues. Here the CDR3 DNA reads TGTGCCAGCAGTTACAAAGAGGACGGGGACACTGAAGCTTTCTTT. Its protein is CASSYKEDGDTEAFF.

The V gene is TRBV6-5, the J gene TRBJ2-5; tentative D call: TRBD1 (6 bases). From germline, CDR1 is MNHEY and CDR2 SVGAGI. The CDR3 has 14 amino acids. Trimming removed 2 bases at V and 1 base at J, with 8 bases between. The CDR3 protein is CASSYEGGQETQYF. CDR3 bases: TGTGCCAGCAGTTACGAAGGGGGCCAAGAGACCCAGTACTTC.

Turning to this clonotype: This may be a read error: a much more frequent sequence differs by one nucleotide. V is TRBV7-9 and J is TRBJ2-5, with TRBD2 matching over 9 bases. The V and J ends lost 4 bases and 0 bases, in that order; junction bases with no gene match: 6. In germline, CDR1 is SEHNR, CDR2 FQNEAQ (reference sequence). The CDR3 is 16 amino acids. The CDR3 nucleotides are TGTGCCAGCAGCTCAAGGTCTAGCGGGGACCAAGAGACCCAGTACTTC. It is translated as CASSSRSSGDQETQYF.

Ten or more counts support this clonotype. The chain uses TRBV4-1 and TRBJ1-1, with D unresolved. Germline-derived CDR1 and CDR2 are MGHRA and YSYEKL. This CDR3 region has 12 residues. Trimming stripped 3 bases from V and 5 bases from J, with 7 bases between. DNA for the CDR3: TGCGCCAGCAGCCACCCCGGGACTGAAGCTTTCTTT. Its protein product is CASSHPGTEAFF.

Turning to this clonotype: It may be a read error: a sequence one base away is much more abundant. V and J are TRBV12-3 or TRBV12-4 and TRBJ2-7; D remains ambiguous. This CDR3 has 14 amino acids. V was shortened by 3 bases and J by 3 bases, with 12 bases between the two germline ends. CDR3 DNA: TGTGCCAGCAGTTTGCTCGGGCCTGACTACGAGCAGTACTTC. Translation: CASSLLGPDYEQYF.

This clonotype was recorded many times. J is TRBJ2-7 and V is TRBV4-3; 8 positions agree with TRBD1. Germline-derived CDR1 and CDR2 are LGHNA and YSLEER. This CDR3 spans 16 amino acids. J lost 5 bases, V lost 3 bases, and 12 bases had no gene match. This CDR3 reads CASSHTQGQGANEQYF. The CDR3 nucleotides are TGCGCCAGCAGCCACACCCAGGGTCAGGGGGCCAACGAGCAGTACTTC.

About this clonotype: A much larger clonotype is one base distant, so this may be a read error. J is TRBJ2-7 and V is TRBV11-3; D uncertain. Germline V lookup: CDR1 SGHNT, CDR2 YENEEA. The CDR3 has 13 amino acids. Here the CDR3 DNA reads TGTGCCAGCAGTAGAATTAGGTCCTACGAGCCGTACTTC. This codes for CASSRIRSYEPYF.

This clonotype was recorded a few times. The V call is TRBV7-9, the J call TRBJ1-1; no firm D call. Germline V gene sequence: CDR1 SEHNR, CDR2 FQNEAQ (reference sequence). The CDR3 has 11 amino acids. Trimming cost V 3 bases and J 7 bases, with 6 bases left between them. The CDR3 DNA follows: TGTGCCAGCAGCTTTTCAGGTGAAGCTTTCTTT. Translating it yields CASSFSGEAFF. Filled out from reference TRBV7-9 and TRBJ1-1, the complete variable domain reads DTGVSQNPRHKITKRGQNVTFRCDPISEHNRLYWYRQTLGQGPEFLTYFQNEAQLEKSRLLSDRFSAERPKGSFSTLEIQRTEQGDSAMYLCASSFSGEAFFGQGTRLTVV.